The 28 T cell receptor beta chains in this list originate from one sample, sequenced in a study of early T cells in non-severe SARS-CoV-2 infection. TCRdb re-called the 5' RACE reads with MiXCR, one entry per CDR3 protein. The sample lists tens of thousands of distinct CDR3 sequences; around 10% were seen once. The sequences come from whole blood, collected at baseline. These receptor sequences come from an adult who was a healthcare worker with PCR-confirmed SARS-CoV-2 infection or an uninfected control (not recorded which).

The V call is TRBV6-6, the J call TRBJ1-5; D gene ambiguous. The germline V gene encodes CDR1 MNHNY and CDR2 SVGAGI (reference sequence). Trimming took 6 bases from V and 1 from J, leaving 7 bases between them. The length of the CDR3 is 13 residues. CDR3 amino acids: CASRGGSNQPQHF. The CDR3 DNA reads TGTGCCAGCAGGGGAGGAAGCAATCAGCCCCAGCATTTT.

The chain couples TRBV28 to TRBJ1-1; D gene ambiguous. CDR3 length: 14 amino acids. Germline V gene lookup returns CDR1 MDHEN and CDR2 SYDVKM. V was pared by 10 bases and J by 0 bases, with 15 bases between. CDR3 loop: CANRNSLMNTEAFF. The CDR3 region has the DNA TGTGCCAACAGAAACAGCCTAATGAACACTGAAGCTTTCTTT.

This clonotype was counted only a few times. This CDR3 is CASSFSRGAYEQYF. DNA for the CDR3: TGTGCCAGCAGTTTCTCCAGGGGGGCATACGAGCAGTACTTC. The chain carries TRBV27 and TRBJ2-7; maybe TRBD1 (7 bases). In germline, CDR1 is MNHEY, CDR2 SMNVEV (reference sequence). Trimming pared 3 bases from V and 4 bases from J, leaving 13 bases between. The length of the CDR3 is 14 residues.

This clonotype was observed at least ten times. The rearrangement links TRBV6-2 or TRBV6-3 to TRBJ2-3, with 7 bases matching TRBD2. Losses at the gene ends were 7 bases for V and 1 base for J; bases not matched to a gene: 5. The CDR3 consists of 14 residues. CDR1 is MNHEY, CDR2 SVGEGT, per germline. As DNA, the CDR3 is TGTGCCAGCAATCAGCGGGATGGCACAGATACGCAGTATTTT. Its translation is CASNQRDGTDTQYF.

This clonotype was detected many times. The rearrangement joins TRBV27 to TRBJ2-6; D is undetermined. Between the trimmed V and J ends, which lost 4 bases and 0 bases, there was a span of 10 bases. In germline, CDR1 is MNHEY, CDR2 SMNVEV (reference sequence). CDR3 size: 16 residues. The CDR3 DNA sequence: TGTGCCAGCAGTTGGGGAACCTACTCTGGGGCCAACGTCCTGACTTTC. Translated: CASSWGTYSGANVLTF.

This clonotype was detected many times. The V gene is TRBV18, the J gene TRBJ2-3, with 8 bases matching TRBD1. The germline V gene encodes CDR1 KGHSH and CDR2 LQKENI. V lost 3 bases, J lost 2 bases, and 4 bases stayed unmatched. The CDR3 is made up of 15 amino acids. In nucleotides, the CDR3 is TGTGCCAGCTCACCGAAGACAGGGGCCACAGATACGCAGTATTTT. This codes for CASSPKTGATDTQYF.

The chain employs TRBV7-7 and TRBJ2-7; the match to TRBD1 covers 8 bases. With V trimmed by 10 bases and J by 0 bases, 5 bases remained unmatched. There are 13 residues in the CDR3. CDR1 is SSHAT and CDR2 is FNYEAQ in the germline V gene (reference sequence). CDR3 protein: CATPGQASYEQYF. The CDR3 DNA is TGTGCCACCCCGGGACAGGCCTCCTACGAGCAGTACTTC.

There are a few counts of this clonotype. This chain uses TRBV20-1 with TRBJ1-5; D not certain. Trimming cost V 2 bases and J 5 bases, with 10 bases left between them. The CDR3 is 13 amino acids. Per the germline V gene, CDR1 is DFQATT and CDR2 is SNEGSKA (reference sequence). The CDR3: CSARPQPDQPQHF. DNA of the CDR3: TGCAGTGCTAGACCCCAACCCGATCAGCCCCAGCATTTT.

This clonotype has more than one count but fewer than ten. The chain couples TRBV5-1 to TRBJ1-5; possible D gene TRBD1, 5 bases. V shed 4 bases and J shed 4 bases, with 12 bases lying between them. CDR1 is SGHRS, CDR2 YFSETQ, per germline. This CDR3 has 14 amino acids. Written as DNA, the CDR3 is TGCGCCAGCAGCCCGAACGGACAAAATCAGCCCCAGCATTTT. Residues: CASSPNGQNQPQHF.

A few counts support this clonotype. V is TRBV2 and J is TRBJ2-5; tentative D call: TRBD2 (6 bases). Germline CDR1 SNHLY, CDR2 FYNNEI. CDR3 size: 12 residues. V gave up 9 bases and J gave up 4 bases, with 12 bases separating them. CDR3 nucleotides: TGTGCCAGTCCTCGGGAGAGAGAGACCCAGTACTTC. Translated: CASPRERETQYF. Looking up the rest from reference TRBV2 and TRBJ2-5 gives the full variable domain: EPEVTQTPSHQVTQMGQEVILRCVPISNHLYFYWYRQILGQKVEFLVSFYNNEISEKSEIFDDQFSVERPDGSNFTLKIRSTKLEDSAMYFCASPRERETQYFGPGTRLLVL.

This sequence joins TRBV20-1 and TRBJ2-7; 9 positions agree with TRBD1. From germline, CDR1 is DFQATT and CDR2 SNEGSKA (reference sequence). Losses at the gene ends were 6 bases for V and 5 bases for J; bases not matched to a gene: 8. The CDR3 is 13 residues long. CDR3 region: CSAVQGAKDEQYF. CDR3 nucleotide sequence: TGCAGTGCAGTACAGGGGGCCAAGGACGAGCAGTACTTC.

This sequence joins TRBV5-4 and TRBJ1-5, with D unclear. Deletions cut 2 bases from V and 0 bases from J, with 6 bases between. The germline V gene has CDR1 SGHNT and CDR2 YYREEE (reference sequence). The CDR3 totals 14 residues. The DNA for the CDR3 is TGTGCCAGCAGCTTACCACCTAGCAATCAGCCCCAGCATTTT. It yields the protein CASSLPPSNQPQHF.

Ten or more counts support this clonotype. The rearrangement links TRBV10-3 to TRBJ2-5; TRBD2 agrees at 8 bases. The CDR3 runs to 18 residues. CDR1 is ENHRY and CDR2 is SYGVKD in the germline V gene. V was clipped by 3 bases and J by 5 bases; unmatched bases: 17. The CDR3 loop is CAISDTRGASGLAETQYF. The CDR3 DNA follows: TGTGCCATCAGTGACACGCGGGGGGCTAGCGGCTTGGCGGAGACCCAGTACTTC.

This clonotype occurred a few times. This chain links TRBV10-1 with TRBJ1-1; TRBD1 is a possible D gene (6 bases). CDR1 is WNHNN and CDR2 is SYGVQD in the germline V gene (reference sequence). The CDR3 runs 12 residues. V shed 4 bases and J shed 9 bases, with 12 bases lying between them. In DNA form, the CDR3 reads TGCGCCAGCAGTGGATTAGGACAGCAAGCTTTCTTT. It specifies CASSGLGQQAFF.

Many counts were recorded for this clonotype. The V and J genes are TRBV6-5 and TRBJ2-7, with 9 positions matching TRBD2. Germline CDR1 is MNHEY and CDR2 is SVGAGI. This CDR3 has 15 amino acids. V gave up 6 bases and J gave up 1 base; unmatched junction bases: 7. The CDR3 spells CASRRGGGGSYEQYF. DNA of the CDR3: TGTGCCAGCAGGCGTGGCGGGGGGGGTTCCTACGAGCAGTACTTC.

The rearrangement links TRBV7-8 to TRBJ2-1; 10 bases match TRBD1. The CDR3 is made up of 16 amino acids. Germline lookup yields CDR1 SGHVS and CDR2 FQNEAQ. J was trimmed by 3 bases and V by 1 base; bases with no gene match: 3. The CDR3 protein is CASSLVRTGGYNEQFF. The CDR3 DNA sequence: TGTGCCAGCAGCTTAGTGCGGACAGGGGGCTACAATGAGCAGTTCTTC.

This clonotype was recorded at least ten times. V usage is TRBV7-9 and J usage is TRBJ2-7, with a tentative D call TRBD2 (6 bases). CDR3 length: 14 residues. V was trimmed by 8 bases and J by 1 base, leaving 15 bases between them. Germline V gives CDR1 SEHNR, CDR2 FQNEAQ (reference sequence). For the CDR3, the DNA is TGTGCCAGCTCGTGGGGAGGCCTTTCCTACGAGCAGTACTTC. This gives the protein CASSWGGLSYEQYF.

The rearrangement joins TRBV4-1 to TRBJ2-6, with a possible D match to TRBD2 (5 bases). The CDR3 spans 17 residues. The V gene lost 1 base and the J gene lost 0 bases, with 10 bases spanning the gap. Looked up from germline, CDR1 is MGHRA and CDR2 is YSYEKL. CDR3 coding DNA: TGCGCCAGCAGCCAAGGGACTCTACTCTCTGGGGCCAACGTCCTGACTTTC. Translation gives CASSQGTLLSGANVLTF.

This clonotype has a count of ten or more. V gene TRBV7-9 combines with J gene TRBJ2-1; no reliable D call. Deletions cut 0 bases from V and 3 bases from J, with 9 bases between. The length of the CDR3 is 15 residues. Germline CDR1 and CDR2: SEHNR and FQNEAQ (reference sequence). The CDR3 reads CASSLAREYYNEQFF. CDR3 coding DNA: TGTGCCAGCAGCTTAGCGCGTGAGTACTACAATGAGCAGTTCTTC.

This clonotype appeared a few times. The chain employs TRBV20-1 and TRBJ2-1; 11 nucleotides align to TRBD2. There are 14 residues in the CDR3. Per germline, CDR1 DFQATT and CDR2 SNEGSKA (reference sequence). V dropped 3 bases and J dropped 8; count of bases not matched to a gene: 6. CDR3 in amino acids: CSARETSGIHEQFF. DNA for the CDR3: TGCAGTGCTAGGGAGACTAGCGGGATCCATGAGCAGTTCTTC.

The V and J genes are TRBV20-1 and TRBJ2-5, with D perhaps TRBD2 (6 bases). V lost 2 bases, J lost 4 bases, and 11 bases lay in between. Looked up from germline, CDR1 is DFQATT and CDR2 is SNEGSKA (reference sequence). There are 13 residues in the CDR3. The CDR3 loop is CSARRAGLETQYF. In nucleotides, the CDR3 is TGCAGTGCTAGAAGAGCGGGCCTAGAGACCCAGTACTTC.

This clonotype was detected ten times or more. This chain joins TRBV7-2 and TRBJ2-7, with D possibly being TRBD2 (5 bases). This CDR3 is 13 amino acids long. Germline CDR1 is SGHTA and CDR2 is FQGNSA. V was pared by 2 bases and J by 6 bases, with 11 bases between. The chain's CDR3 is CASSLQHGGEQYF. The CDR3 DNA is TGTGCCAGCAGCTTACAGCACGGAGGCGAGCAGTACTTC.

A few counts support this clonotype. The V call is TRBV30, the J call TRBJ1-1; D is unresolved. The germline V gene encodes CDR1 GTSNPN and CDR2 SVGIG (reference sequence). With 3 bases removed from V and 0 bases from J, the gap between germline ends came to 11 bases. This CDR3 is built from 14 residues. CDR3 bases: TGTGCCTGGAGAGTGGTGGCTCTGAACACTGAAGCTTTCTTT. Translated, it gives CAWRVVALNTEAFF.

This clonotype has only a few counts. Written as DNA, the CDR3 is TGTGCCAGCAGTGAAGGTTTCGTTGCGGGCCAGTACTTC. This sequence encodes CASSEGFVAGQYF. The gene calls are TRBV6-1 and TRBJ2-5; D may be TRBD2 (5 bases). Trimming cost V 1 base and J 10 bases, with 13 bases left between them. Germline lookup yields CDR1 MNHNS and CDR2 SASEGT. This CDR3 is built from 13 residues.

The chain carries TRBV27 and TRBJ2-6, with a possible D match to TRBD2 (6 bases). The CDR3 extends over 15 amino acids. V lost 4 bases to trimming and J lost 4 bases, with 11 bases between them. Per the germline V gene, CDR1 is MNHEY and CDR2 is SMNVEV (reference sequence). The CDR3: CASSWGGNGANVLTF. The CDR3 nucleotides are TGTGCCAGCAGTTGGGGAGGAAACGGGGCCAACGTCCTGACTTTC. The full variable domain, its missing parts supplied by reference TRBV27 and TRBJ2-6, is EAQVTQNPRYLITVTGKKLTVTCSQNMNHEYMSWYRQDPGLGLRQIYYSMNVEVTDKGDVPEGYKVSRKEKRNFPLILESPSPNQTSLYFCASSWGGNGANVLTFGAGSRLTVL.

The DNA of the CDR3 is TGTGCCAGCAGTCCAGAGAGAGTCAGCGGGGGGTCGACTCTGTACTTC. Protein product: CASSPERVSGGSTLYF. V usage is TRBV2 and J usage is TRBJ2-7; 9 bases map to TRBD2. CDR1 is SNHLY and CDR2 is FYNNEI in the germline V gene. The J segment lost 12 bases and the V segment lost 5 bases, leaving 20 bases of the junction unmatched. This CDR3 has 16 residues.

This clonotype has more than one count but fewer than ten. The chain is built from TRBV7-9 and TRBJ2-2; possible D gene TRBD1, 5 bases. From germline, CDR1 is SEHNR and CDR2 FQNEAQ (reference sequence). V was clipped by 3 bases and J by 6 bases, with 11 bases between them. This CDR3 is built from 14 residues. CDR3 DNA: TGTGCCAGCAGCTTCTCATGGGGCGCCGGGGAGCTGTTTTTT. Amino acids: CASSFSWGAGELFF.

At least ten counts were recorded for this clonotype. DNA for the CDR3: TGTGCCAGCTACTCGGGGCTAAATGAAAAACTGTTTTTT. Its protein product is CASYSGLNEKLFF. The chain recombines TRBV28 with TRBJ1-4; the D gene is possibly TRBD1 (5 bases). V lost 8 bases, J lost 5 bases, and 12 bases lay in between. Germline V gives CDR1 MDHEN, CDR2 SYDVKM. The CDR3 sequence is 13 residues long.